One and the same sample provided the 3 T cell receptor beta chains below, sequenced in a study of T cells in Graves' hyperthyroidism and ophthalmopathy. TCR beta CDR3 regions were amplified from RNA. First-round RT-PCR of the TCR CDR3 relied on the HTBI primer set. TCRdb processed the multiplex PCR reads anew with MiXCR; each CDR3 protein has one entry. The sample holds about 300,000 distinct CDR3 sequences, less than 15% seen once. Sequencing input: blood. All receptors derive from a woman aged 25-40 years with Graves' hyperthyroidism that later progressed to Graves' ophthalmopathy.

This clonotype was seen repeatedly, ten times or more. This chain connects TRBV7-2 to TRBJ1-2; TRBD1 agrees at 8 bases. J gave up 4 bases and V 5 bases, and 6 bases lay outside the gene matches. CDR3 length: 14 amino acids. CDR1 SGHTA and CDR2 FQGNSA come from the germline V gene. CDR3 sequence (DNA): TGTGCCAGCAGCCCAGCAGGGACAGGCTATGGCTACACCTTC. This translates into CASSPAGTGYGYTF.

This clonotype was recorded at least ten times. The chain combines TRBV11-2 with TRBJ1-1; D is unresolved. Trimming took off 3 bases at V and 1 base at J, with 6 bases between the two ends. Germline CDR1 is SGHAT and CDR2 is FQNNGV. The CDR3 runs 13 residues. The CDR3 here is CASSFRENTEAFF. CDR3 sequence (DNA): TGTGCCAGCAGCTTTAGGGAGAACACTGAAGCTTTCTTT.

This clonotype was counted only a few times. The rearrangement links TRBV6-2 or TRBV6-3 to TRBJ2-2; TRBD2 is a possible D gene (5 bases). The CDR3 is made up of 13 amino acids. V shed 6 bases and J shed 6 bases, with 11 bases lying between them. Per germline, CDR1 MNHEY and CDR2 SVGEGT. The DNA for the CDR3 is TGTGCCAGCAGCCTTTTTAGCGCCGGGGAGCTGTTTTTT. It yields the protein CASSLFSAGELFF.